Listed here are 4 T cell receptor beta chains from one sample, sequenced in a study of PD-1 blockade in classical Hodgkin lymphoma. Documented time point: cycle 4 day 1 (C4D1), after 5 to 7 weeks of nivolumab. Every patient experienced relapse after autologous stem cell transplantation, and brentuximab vedotin exposure varied. Produced via immunoSEQ multiplex PCR; TCRdb's table is partial and in-frame only. This table holds roughly 90,000 clones, 83% found once. The sequenced sample was peripheral blood mononuclear cells (PBMCs), obtained before the fourth cycle of nivolumab. Source of these receptors: a human donor with classical Hodgkin lymphoma.

The rearrangement joins TRBV5-1 to TRBJ2-7; D might be TRBD2 (5 bases). This CDR3 contains 12 residues. Per germline, CDR1 SGHRS and CDR2 YFSETQ. Trimming removed 4 bases from V and 6 bases from J, with 11 bases in between. The CDR3 loop reads CASSPDSLEQYF. CDR3 coding DNA: TGCGCCAGCAGCCCGGACTCTCTCGAGCAGTACTTC.

The rearrangement links TRBV28 to TRBJ2-3, with 8 bases lining up with TRBD2. The V gene end was trimmed by 5 bases and the J gene end by 7 bases; junction bases not matched to a gene: 11. Germline V CDR1 and CDR2: MDHEN, SYDVKM. The CDR3 covers 15 residues. The CDR3 loop is CASSPPGASGYTQYF. CDR3 sequence (DNA): TGTGCCAGCAGTCCCCCAGGGGCTAGCGGGTATACGCAGTATTTT.

The chain carries TRBV5-1 and TRBJ1-1, with 7 bases fitting TRBD1. V lost 9 bases and J lost 0; bases outside the gene matches: 5. In germline, CDR1 is SGHRS, CDR2 YFSETQ. The CDR3 totals 13 residues. The CDR3 sequence is CATSTGLNTEAFF. In DNA form, the CDR3 reads TGCGCCACTTCGACAGGGTTGAACACTGAAGCTTTCTTT.

A single count supports this clone. The chain recombines TRBV27 with TRBJ1-5, with a weak D call TRBD1 (5 bases). CDR1 is MNHEY, CDR2 SMNVEV, per germline (reference sequence). V was clipped by 3 bases and J by 3 bases, with 9 bases between them. This CDR3 is built from 14 residues. Written as DNA, the CDR3 is TGTGCCAGCAGTTTCTCGGGGCTCAATCAGCCCCAGCATTTT. This translates into CASSFSGLNQPQHF.